The rows below give T cell receptor beta chains drawn from one sample of a study of T cell responses to AZD1222 COVID-19 vaccine. TCRdb keeps only in-frame clones here, not all; method: immunoSEQ multiplex PCR. The sample includes more than 85,000 clones, 82% of them seen just once. The starting material was peripheral blood, obtained on day 0 of AZD1222 vaccination. These receptor sequences come from an adult in good health. Each CDR3 is given with its conserved first and last residue. Fields, in order: J gene, clone size, D gene, V gene, CDR3 protein, CDR3 DNA. The D gene is left open where the match is weak. Expanded clones get a size class; other rows say once, few or many, or leave the size out.

j_gene: TRBJ1-2; abundance: -; d_gene: -; v_gene: TRBV15; CDR3aa: CATSRESYGYTF; CDR3nt: TGTGCCACCAGCAGAGAAAGTTATGGCTACACCTTC
j_gene: TRBJ1-5; abundance: -; d_gene: TRBD1; v_gene: TRBV19; CDR3aa: CASSMTGVGVNQPQHF; CDR3nt: TGTGCCAGTAGTATGACAGGGGTGGGGGTAAATCAGCCCCAGCATTTT
j_gene: TRBJ2-7; abundance: -; d_gene: -; v_gene: TRBV5-1; CDR3aa: CASSLEGDVYEQYF; CDR3nt: TGCGCCAGCAGCTTGGAAGGGGACGTCTACGAGCAGTACTTC
j_gene: TRBJ2-2; abundance: -; d_gene: -; v_gene: TRBV5-1; CDR3aa: CASRDSTTGELFF; CDR3nt: TGCGCCAGCAGAGACAGTACCACCGGGGAGCTGTTTTTT
j_gene: TRBJ2-7; abundance: -; d_gene: -; v_gene: TRBV11-2; CDR3aa: CASSLDQEDPYEQYF; CDR3nt: TGTGCCAGCAGCTTAGATCAGGAGGATCCCTACGAGCAGTACTTC
j_gene: TRBJ2-1; abundance: few; d_gene: -; v_gene: TRBV5-4; CDR3aa: CASSATAQGGEQFF; CDR3nt: TGTGCCAGCAGCGCGACCGCCCAAGGCGGTGAGCAGTTCTTC
j_gene: TRBJ2-7; abundance: -; d_gene: TRBD2; v_gene: TRBV5-6; CDR3aa: CASSLSGTSRYEQYF; CDR3nt: TGTGCCAGCAGCTTGTCCGGGACTAGTAGGTACGAGCAGTACTTC
j_gene: TRBJ1-4; abundance: -; d_gene: TRBD1; v_gene: TRBV10-1; CDR3aa: CASSEGTGRTNEKLFF; CDR3nt: TGCGCCAGCAGTGAAGGGACAGGGCGGACTAATGAAAAACTGTTTTTT
j_gene: TRBJ1-2; abundance: -; d_gene: TRBD1; v_gene: TRBV5-1; CDR3aa: CASSLAGTGNYGYTF; CDR3nt: TGCGCCAGCAGCTTGGCCGGGACAGGGAACTATGGCTACACCTTC
j_gene: TRBJ2-1; abundance: -; d_gene: -; v_gene: TRBV18; CDR3aa: CASSPPRGDEQFF; CDR3nt: TGTGCCAGCTCACCACCCCGGGGCGATGAGCAGTTCTTC
j_gene: TRBJ2-3; abundance: -; d_gene: TRBD2; v_gene: TRBV19; CDR3aa: CASSIRASGGDTQYF; CDR3nt: TGTGCCAGTAGTATTAGGGCTAGCGGGGGGGATACGCAGTATTTT
j_gene: TRBJ1-1; abundance: -; d_gene: TRBD1; v_gene: TRBV5-1; CDR3aa: CASSLDPQGARTEAFF; CDR3nt: TGCGCCAGCAGCTTGGATCCCCAGGGGGCGCGAACTGAAGCTTTCTTT
j_gene: TRBJ1-2; abundance: few; d_gene: -; v_gene: TRBV29-1; CDR3aa: CSVEEGPTNGYTF; CDR3nt: TGCAGCGTTGAAGAAGGGCCTACAAATGGCTACACCTTC
j_gene: TRBJ1-6; abundance: -; d_gene: -; v_gene: TRBV2; CDR3aa: CASSFNIMSPLHF; CDR3nt: TGTGCCAGCAGTTTCAACATTATGTCACCCCTCCACTTT
j_gene: TRBJ2-6; abundance: -; d_gene: TRBD1; v_gene: TRBV7-9; CDR3aa: CASSSFDRGFSGANVLTF; CDR3nt: TGTGCCAGCAGCTCCTTCGACAGGGGGTTCTCTGGGGCCAACGTCCTGACTTTC
j_gene: TRBJ1-2; abundance: few; d_gene: -; v_gene: TRBV4-3; CDR3aa: CASSPSYEDPYYGYTF; CDR3nt: TGCGCCAGCAGCCCTAGCTACGAGGATCCCTACTATGGCTACACCTTC
j_gene: TRBJ1-4; abundance: few; d_gene: -; v_gene: TRBV5-4; CDR3aa: CASSAVVTSNLEKLFF; CDR3nt: TGTGCCAGCAGCGCCGTTGTGACATCGAATCTTGAAAAACTGTTTTTT
j_gene: TRBJ2-5; abundance: -; d_gene: TRBD2; v_gene: TRBV4-1; CDR3aa: CASRASGGAETQYF; CDR3nt: TGCGCCAGCAGGGCTAGCGGGGGGGCCGAGACCCAGTACTTC
j_gene: TRBJ2-7; abundance: -; d_gene: -; v_gene: TRBV5-5; CDR3aa: CASSLRSSTAYEQYF; CDR3nt: TGTGCCAGCAGCTTGCGGTCCTCTACGGCCTACGAGCAGTACTTC
j_gene: TRBJ1-2; abundance: once; d_gene: TRBD1; v_gene: TRBV5-1; CDR3aa: CASSTASLTGGNGYTF; CDR3nt: TGCGCCAGCAGCACCGCCTCCCTTACAGGGGGCAATGGCTACACCTTC
j_gene: TRBJ2-3; abundance: -; d_gene: TRBD2; v_gene: TRBV20-1; CDR3aa: CSASNAGTSVRTDTQYF; CDR3nt: TGCAGTGCCAGTAACGCCGGGACTAGCGTTCGCACAGATACGCAGTATTTT
j_gene: TRBJ1-3; abundance: -; d_gene: -; v_gene: TRBV27; CDR3aa: CASSPRSGNTIYF; CDR3nt: TGTGCCAGCAGCCCAAGGTCTGGAAACACCATATATTTT
j_gene: TRBJ1-2; abundance: few; d_gene: -; v_gene: TRBV19; CDR3aa: CASSTSFEGYTF; CDR3nt: TGTGCCAGTAGCACAAGCTTCGAGGGCTACACCTTC
j_gene: TRBJ1-4; abundance: -; d_gene: TRBD1; v_gene: TRBV5-6; CDR3aa: CASSSDRDGTNEKLFF; CDR3nt: TGTGCCAGCAGCTCGGACAGGGACGGGACTAATGAAAAACTGTTTTTT
j_gene: TRBJ2-2; abundance: few; d_gene: -; v_gene: TRBV7-9; CDR3aa: CASSPPGTGELFF; CDR3nt: TGTGCCAGCAGCCCTCCCGGGACCGGGGAGCTGTTTTTT
j_gene: TRBJ1-1; abundance: -; d_gene: -; v_gene: TRBV5-1; CDR3aa: CASSLNTEAFF; CDR3nt: TGCGCCAGCAGCCTCAACACTGAAGCTTTCTTT
j_gene: TRBJ1-1; abundance: -; d_gene: -; v_gene: TRBV5-1; CDR3aa: CASSLREPNTEAFF; CDR3nt: TGCGCCAGCAGCTTGAGGGAGCCGAACACTGAAGCTTTCTTT